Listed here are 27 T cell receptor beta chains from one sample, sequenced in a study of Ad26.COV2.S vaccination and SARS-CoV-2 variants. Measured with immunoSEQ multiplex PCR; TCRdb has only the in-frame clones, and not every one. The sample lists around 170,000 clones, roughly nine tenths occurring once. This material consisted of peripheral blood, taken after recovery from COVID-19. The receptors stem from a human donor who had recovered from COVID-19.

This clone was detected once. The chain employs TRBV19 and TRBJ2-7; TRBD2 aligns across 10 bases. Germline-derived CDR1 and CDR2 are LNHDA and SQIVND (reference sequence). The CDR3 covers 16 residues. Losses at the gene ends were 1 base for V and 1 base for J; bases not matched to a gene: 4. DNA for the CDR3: TGTGCCAGTAGTATAGGGAGGACTAGCGGATCCTACGAGCAGTACTTC. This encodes CASSIGRTSGSYEQYF.

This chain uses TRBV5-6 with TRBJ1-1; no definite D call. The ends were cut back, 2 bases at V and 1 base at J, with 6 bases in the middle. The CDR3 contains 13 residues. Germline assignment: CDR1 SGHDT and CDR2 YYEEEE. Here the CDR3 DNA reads TGTGCCAGCAGCTTTGGCGGGAACACTGAAGCTTTCTTT. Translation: CASSFGGNTEAFF. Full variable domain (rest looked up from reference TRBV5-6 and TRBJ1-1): DAGVTQSPTHLIKTRGQQVTLRCSPKSGHDTVSWYQQALGQGPQFIFQYYEEEERQRGNFPDRFSGHQFPNYSSELNVNALLLGDSALYLCASSFGGNTEAFFGQGTRLTVV.

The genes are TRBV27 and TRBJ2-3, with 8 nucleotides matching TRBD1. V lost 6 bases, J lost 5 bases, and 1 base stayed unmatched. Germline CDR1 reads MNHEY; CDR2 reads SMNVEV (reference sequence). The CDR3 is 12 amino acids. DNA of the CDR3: TGTGCCAGCAGCACAGGGGGAGATACGCAGTATTTT. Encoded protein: CASSTGGDTQYF.

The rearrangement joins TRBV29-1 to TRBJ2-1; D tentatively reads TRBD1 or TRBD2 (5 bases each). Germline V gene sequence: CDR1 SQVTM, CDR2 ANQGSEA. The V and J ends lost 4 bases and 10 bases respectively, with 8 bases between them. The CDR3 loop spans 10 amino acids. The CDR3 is CSVGGWEQFF. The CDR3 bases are TGCAGCGTTGGGGGGTGGGAGCAGTTCTTC.

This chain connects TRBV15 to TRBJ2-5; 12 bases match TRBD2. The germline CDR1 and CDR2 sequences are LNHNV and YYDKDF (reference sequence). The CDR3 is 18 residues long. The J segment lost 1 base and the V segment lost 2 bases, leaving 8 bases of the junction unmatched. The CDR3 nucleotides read TGTGCCACCAGCAGATCCTATACTAGCGGGGGGTCCCAAGAGACCCAGTACTTC. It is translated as CATSRSYTSGGSQETQYF. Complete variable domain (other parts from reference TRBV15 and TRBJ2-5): DAMVIQNPRYQVTQFGKPVTLSCSQTLNHNVMYWYQQKSSQAPKLLFHYYDKDFNNEADTPDNFQSRRPNTSFCFLDIRSPGLGDTAMYLCATSRSYTSGGSQETQYFGPGTRLLVL.

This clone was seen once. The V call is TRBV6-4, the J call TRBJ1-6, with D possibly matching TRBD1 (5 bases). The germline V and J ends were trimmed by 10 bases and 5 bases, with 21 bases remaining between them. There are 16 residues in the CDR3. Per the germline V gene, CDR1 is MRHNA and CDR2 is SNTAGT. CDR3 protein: CATGGGLTENNSPLHF. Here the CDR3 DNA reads TGTGCCACCGGGGGGGGGTTGACAGAAAATAATTCACCCCTCCACTTT.

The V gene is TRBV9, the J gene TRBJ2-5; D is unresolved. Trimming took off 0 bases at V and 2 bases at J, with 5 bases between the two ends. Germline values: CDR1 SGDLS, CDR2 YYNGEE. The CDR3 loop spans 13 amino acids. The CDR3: CASSVASQETQYF. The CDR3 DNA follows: TGTGCCAGCAGCGTAGCAAGTCAAGAGACCCAGTACTTC.

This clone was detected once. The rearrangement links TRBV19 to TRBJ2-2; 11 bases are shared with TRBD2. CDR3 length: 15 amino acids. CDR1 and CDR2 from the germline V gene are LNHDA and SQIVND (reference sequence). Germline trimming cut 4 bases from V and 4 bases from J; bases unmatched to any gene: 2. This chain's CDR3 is CASSRLAGRTGELFF. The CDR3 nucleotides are TGTGCCAGTAGTAGACTAGCGGGGCGCACCGGGGAGCTGTTTTTT.

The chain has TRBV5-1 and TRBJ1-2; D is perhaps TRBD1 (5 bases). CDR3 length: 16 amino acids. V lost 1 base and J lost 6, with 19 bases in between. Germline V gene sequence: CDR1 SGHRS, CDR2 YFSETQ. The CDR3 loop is CASSLTATSGGDGYTF. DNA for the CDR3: TGCGCCAGCAGCTTGACGGCCACCAGTGGGGGGGATGGCTACACCTTC.

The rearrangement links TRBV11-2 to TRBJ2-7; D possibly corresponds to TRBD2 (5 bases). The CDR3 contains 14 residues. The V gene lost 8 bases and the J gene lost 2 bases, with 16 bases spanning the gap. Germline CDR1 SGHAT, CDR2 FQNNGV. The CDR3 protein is CASGESGWPYEQYF. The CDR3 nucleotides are TGTGCCAGCGGGGAGTCAGGATGGCCCTACGAGCAGTACTTC.

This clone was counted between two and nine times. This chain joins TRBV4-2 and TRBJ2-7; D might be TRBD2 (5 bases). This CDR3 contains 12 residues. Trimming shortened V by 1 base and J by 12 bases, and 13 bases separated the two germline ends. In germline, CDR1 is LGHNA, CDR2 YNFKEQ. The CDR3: CASSQGEGAMYF. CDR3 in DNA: TGTGCCAGCAGCCAAGGTGAGGGTGCGATGTACTTC.

The CDR3 region is CASSLGEGAGELFF. DNA of the CDR3: TGTGCCAGCAGCTTGGGGGAAGGGGCCGGGGAGCTGTTTTTT. J is TRBJ2-2 and V is TRBV5-6; perhaps TRBD1 as D (5 bases). The CDR3 runs 14 residues. V lost 0 bases and J 6 bases, leaving 9 bases between the germline ends. Germline values: CDR1 SGHDT, CDR2 YYEEEE.

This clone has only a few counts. In DNA form, the CDR3 reads TGTGCCAGCAGTTACGGGCCAGCTACCTACAATGAGCAGTTCTTC. This gives the protein CASSYGPATYNEQFF. The chain is built from TRBV6-6 and TRBJ2-1, with D hard to call. The V end lost 2 bases, the J end lost 2 bases, and 10 bases lay between the germline ends. Germline lookup yields CDR1 MNHNY and CDR2 SVGAGI (reference sequence). This CDR3 is built from 15 residues.

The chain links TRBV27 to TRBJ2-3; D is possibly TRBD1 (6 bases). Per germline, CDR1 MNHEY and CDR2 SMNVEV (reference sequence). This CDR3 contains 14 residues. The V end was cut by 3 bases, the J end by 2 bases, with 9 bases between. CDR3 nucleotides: TGTGCCAGCAGTTTCGGGACACTCACAGATACGCAGTATTTT. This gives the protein CASSFGTLTDTQYF.

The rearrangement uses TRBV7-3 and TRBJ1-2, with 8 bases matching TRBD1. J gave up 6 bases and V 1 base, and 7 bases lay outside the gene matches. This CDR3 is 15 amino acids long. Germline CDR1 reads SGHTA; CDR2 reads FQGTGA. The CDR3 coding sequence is TGTGCCAGCAGCTTAAACCCGGGACAGGCTCATGGCTACACCTTC. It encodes CASSLNPGQAHGYTF.

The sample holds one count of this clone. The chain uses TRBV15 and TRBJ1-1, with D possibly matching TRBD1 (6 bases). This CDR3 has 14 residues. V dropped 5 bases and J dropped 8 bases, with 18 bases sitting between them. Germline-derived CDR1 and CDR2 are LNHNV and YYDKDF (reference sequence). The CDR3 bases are TGTGCCACCAGCGCCCGGGCAGAGGGGGGAGAAGCTTTCTTT. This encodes CATSARAEGGEAFF.

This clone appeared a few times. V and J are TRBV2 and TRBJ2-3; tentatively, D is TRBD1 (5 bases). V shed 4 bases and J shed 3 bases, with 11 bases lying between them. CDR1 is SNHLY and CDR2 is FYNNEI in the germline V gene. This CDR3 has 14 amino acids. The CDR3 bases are TGTGCCAGCAGTGGGCAGGGAATAACAGATACGCAGTATTTT. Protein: CASSGQGITDTQYF.

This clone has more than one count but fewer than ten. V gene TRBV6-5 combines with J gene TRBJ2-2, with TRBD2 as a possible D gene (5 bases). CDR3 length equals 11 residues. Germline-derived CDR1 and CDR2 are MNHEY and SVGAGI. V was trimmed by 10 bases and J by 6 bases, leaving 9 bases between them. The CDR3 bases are TGTGCCAACCGGGGTGCCGGGGAGCTGTTTTTT. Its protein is CANRGAGELFF.

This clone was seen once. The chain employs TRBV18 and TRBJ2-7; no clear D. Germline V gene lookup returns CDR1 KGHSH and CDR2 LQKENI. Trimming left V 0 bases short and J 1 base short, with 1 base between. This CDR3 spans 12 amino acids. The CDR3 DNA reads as TGTGCCAGCTCACCACCGTCCTACGAGCAGTACTTC. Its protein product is CASSPPSYEQYF.

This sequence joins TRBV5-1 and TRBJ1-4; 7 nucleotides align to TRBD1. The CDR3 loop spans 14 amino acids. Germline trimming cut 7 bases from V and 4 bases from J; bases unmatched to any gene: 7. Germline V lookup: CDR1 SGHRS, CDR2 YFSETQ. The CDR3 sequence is CASRRQGFNEKLFF. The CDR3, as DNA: TGCGCCAGCCGAAGACAGGGATTTAATGAAAAACTGTTTTTT.

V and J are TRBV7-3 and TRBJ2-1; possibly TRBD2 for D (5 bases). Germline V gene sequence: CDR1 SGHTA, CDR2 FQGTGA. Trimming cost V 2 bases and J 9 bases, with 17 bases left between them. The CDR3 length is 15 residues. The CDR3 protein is CASSLAGYRSGEQFF. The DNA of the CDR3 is TGTGCCAGCAGCTTAGCGGGCTATAGGTCGGGTGAGCAGTTCTTC.

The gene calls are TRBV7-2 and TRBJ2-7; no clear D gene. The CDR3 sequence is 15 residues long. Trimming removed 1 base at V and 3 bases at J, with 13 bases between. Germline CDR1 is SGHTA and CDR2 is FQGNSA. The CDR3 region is CASSLVFGQYYEQYF. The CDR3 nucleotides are TGTGCCAGCAGCTTAGTATTTGGTCAGTACTACGAGCAGTACTTC.

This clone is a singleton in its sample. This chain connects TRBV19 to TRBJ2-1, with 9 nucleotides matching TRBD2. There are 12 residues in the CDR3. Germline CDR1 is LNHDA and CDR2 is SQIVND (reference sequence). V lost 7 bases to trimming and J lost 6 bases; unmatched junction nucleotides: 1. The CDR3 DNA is TGTGCCAGTACTAGCGGGGCCAATGAGCAGTTCTTC. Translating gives CASTSGANEQFF.

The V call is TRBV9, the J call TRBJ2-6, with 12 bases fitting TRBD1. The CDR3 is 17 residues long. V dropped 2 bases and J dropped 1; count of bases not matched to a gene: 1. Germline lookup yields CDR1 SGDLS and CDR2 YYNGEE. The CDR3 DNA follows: TGTGCCAGCAGCGTGGGACAGGGGGCTTCTGGGGCCAACGTCCTGACTTTC. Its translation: CASSVGQGASGANVLTF.

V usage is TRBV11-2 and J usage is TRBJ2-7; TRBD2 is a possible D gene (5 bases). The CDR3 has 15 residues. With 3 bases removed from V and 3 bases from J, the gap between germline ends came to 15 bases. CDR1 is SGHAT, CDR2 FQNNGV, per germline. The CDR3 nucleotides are TGTGCCAGCAGCTTTGCAGGATCGGCGGGCTACGAGCAGTACTTC. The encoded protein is CASSFAGSAGYEQYF.

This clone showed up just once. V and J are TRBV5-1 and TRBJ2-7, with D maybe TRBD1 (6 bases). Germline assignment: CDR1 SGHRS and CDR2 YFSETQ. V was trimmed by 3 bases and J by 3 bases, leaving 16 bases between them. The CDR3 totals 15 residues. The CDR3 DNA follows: TGCGCCAGCAGCTCCGTCCCCGCAGGGGACTACGAGCAGTACTTC. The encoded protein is CASSSVPAGDYEQYF.

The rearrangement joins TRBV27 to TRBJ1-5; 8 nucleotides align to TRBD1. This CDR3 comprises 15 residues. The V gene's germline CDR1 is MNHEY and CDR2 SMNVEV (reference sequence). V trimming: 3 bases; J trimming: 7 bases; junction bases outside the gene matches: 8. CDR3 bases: TGTGCCAGCAGTTTCTTAGGACAGGGAGGGCAGCCCCAGCATTTT. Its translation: CASSFLGQGGQPQHF.